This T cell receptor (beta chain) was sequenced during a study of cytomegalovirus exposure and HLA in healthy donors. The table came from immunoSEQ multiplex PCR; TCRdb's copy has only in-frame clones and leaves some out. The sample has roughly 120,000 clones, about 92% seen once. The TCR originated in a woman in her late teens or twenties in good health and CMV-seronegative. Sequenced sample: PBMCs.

CDR3 DNA: TGTGCCAGCAGCTTAATCTTCGAGTCTAGCGGGAGGGGTGAGCAGTACTTC. As protein: CASSLIFESSGRGEQYF. The chain is built from TRBV7-2 and TRBJ2-7; 12 bases map to TRBD2. In germline, CDR1 is SGHTA, CDR2 FQGNSA. With V trimmed by 2 bases and J by 7 bases, 12 bases remained unmatched. This CDR3 spans 17 amino acids. Together with reference TRBV7-2 and TRBJ2-7, the CDR3 gives the full variable domain: GAGVSQSPSNKVTEKGKDVELRCDPISGHTALYWYRQSLGQGLEFLIYFQGNSAPDKSGLPSDRFSAERTGGSVSTLTIQRTQQEDSAVYLCASSLIFESSGRGEQYFGPGTRLTVT.